Each of the 12 T cell receptor beta chains below was sequenced from the same sample in a study of cytomegalovirus exposure and HLA in healthy donors. The method was immunoSEQ multiplex PCR; TCRdb's version includes in-frame clones alone and lacks a portion of them. Among approximately 76,000 clones listed, over 85% were seen once. Sequences were obtained from PBMCs. The receptor source for this set is a woman younger than 30 in good health and CMV-seronegative.

The J gene is TRBJ2-1, the V gene TRBV6-4, with 10 bases aligning to TRBD2. There are 15 residues in the CDR3. V lost 0 bases and J lost 4; bases outside the gene matches: 0. The germline V gene has CDR1 MRHNA and CDR2 SNTAGT. For the CDR3, the DNA is TGTGCCAGCAGTGACTCTAGCGGGAGGTACAATGAGCAGTTCTTC. This translates into CASSDSSGRYNEQFF.

V and J are TRBV15 and TRBJ2-5; 10 bases fit TRBD2. CDR3 length: 16 residues. Per the germline V gene, CDR1 is LNHNV and CDR2 is YYDKDF (reference sequence). Unmatched junction bases numbered 3, after V lost 0 bases and J lost 2 bases. CDR3 coding DNA: TGTGCCACCAGCAGAGAATGGACTAGCGGACAAGAGACCCAGTACTTC. Translating gives CATSREWTSGQETQYF.

The rearrangement links TRBV6-1 to TRBJ2-1, with 13 nucleotides matching TRBD2. CDR1 and CDR2 (germline): MNHNS, SASEGT. The ends lost 3 bases at V and 3 bases at J; junction bases unmatched: 5. There are 17 residues in the CDR3. CDR3 bases: TGTGCCAGCAGTGATTTACTAGCGGGAGGGATCTACAATGAGCAGTTCTTC. This translates into CASSDLLAGGIYNEQFF.

The gene calls are TRBV28 and TRBJ2-6; 15 bases line up with TRBD2. V was clipped by 3 bases and J by 2 bases; unmatched bases: 11. The CDR3 spans 21 residues. Germline lookup yields CDR1 MDHEN and CDR2 SYDVKM. The CDR3 region is CASSFQQGLAGGGPGANVLTF. The CDR3 bases are TGTGCCAGCAGTTTTCAGCAGGGACTAGCGGGAGGAGGCCCTGGGGCCAACGTCCTGACTTTC.

The chain employs TRBV6-1 and TRBJ1-5; 12 bases are shared with TRBD1. This CDR3 is built from 18 residues. Unmatched junction bases numbered 6, after V lost 1 base and J lost 2 bases. Germline V gene data show CDR1 as MNHNS and CDR2 as SASEGT. The CDR3 DNA reads TGTGCCAGCAGTGAAGAGGGACAGGGGGCTCTACGCAATCAGCCCCAGCATTTT. Translating gives CASSEEGQGALRNQPQHF.

CDR3 residues: CASSPRGTDTQYF. The CDR3 DNA reads as TGTGCCAGCAGCCCCAGGGGCACAGATACGCAGTATTTT. The chain carries TRBV9 and TRBJ2-3; possibly TRBD1 for D (5 bases). V was trimmed by 4 bases and J by 1 base, leaving 7 bases between them. The length of the CDR3 is 13 residues. Germline V gene sequence: CDR1 SGDLS, CDR2 YYNGEE.

V is TRBV2 and J is TRBJ2-4, with TRBD2 matching 14 bases. This CDR3 has 18 amino acids. V shed 6 bases, J shed 4 bases, and the junction held 11 bases outside the gene matches. Looked up from germline, CDR1 is SNHLY and CDR2 is FYNNEI. In nucleotides, the CDR3 is TGTGCCAGCAGACCGACTAGCGGGAGGGCCATGGGGAAAAACATTCAGTACTTC. This codes for CASRPTSGRAMGKNIQYF.

The genes are TRBV11-2 and TRBJ2-7, with D perhaps TRBD1 (8 bases). Germline CDR1 is SGHAT and CDR2 is FQNNGV. The CDR3 totals 16 residues. Trimming cost V 10 bases and J 1 base, with 23 bases left between them. The CDR3 reads CATTREDRAFSYEQYF. The CDR3 region has the DNA TGTGCCACCACCCGGGAGGACAGGGCTTTTTCCTACGAGCAGTACTTC.

The J gene is TRBJ2-1, the V gene TRBV6-6; D might be TRBD1 (6 bases). Trimming cost V 2 bases and J 8 bases, with 7 bases left between them. CDR3 length: 12 amino acids. Germline V lookup: CDR1 MNHNY, CDR2 SVGAGI (reference sequence). As DNA, the CDR3 is TGTGCCAGCAGTTACGAGGGGGATGAGCAGTTCTTC. The encoded protein is CASSYEGDEQFF.

The chain joins TRBV18 to TRBJ2-7, with 12 bases lining up with TRBD2. J lost 2 bases, V lost 4 bases, and 3 bases had no gene match. This CDR3 region has 15 residues. In germline, CDR1 is KGHSH, CDR2 LQKENI. CDR3 sequence (DNA): TGTGCCAGCTCACTCCGACTAGCGGGAGCCTACGAGCAGTACTTC. This gives the protein CASSLRLAGAYEQYF.

In its sample, this clone was seen a few times. The chain couples TRBV19 to TRBJ2-7; 9 bases are shared with TRBD1. The CDR3 spans 13 residues. With 9 bases clipped from V and 2 bases from J, the junction kept 5 bases outside the gene matches. The germline V gene encodes CDR1 LNHDA and CDR2 SQIVND (reference sequence). In DNA form, the CDR3 reads TGTGCCAGCACAGGGGACAGGGCCTACGAGCAGTACTTC. It encodes CASTGDRAYEQYF.

The chain carries TRBV4-3 and TRBJ2-1, with D hard to call. V lost 0 bases and J 4 bases, leaving 4 bases between the germline ends. This CDR3 is 13 amino acids long. Per the germline V gene, CDR1 is LGHNA and CDR2 is YSLEER. The CDR3 loop reads CASSQEAYNEQFF. CDR3 nucleotide sequence: TGCGCCAGCAGCCAAGAGGCTTACAATGAGCAGTTCTTC.